This TCR beta chain was captured in a study of T cell responses to AZD1222 COVID-19 vaccine. Germline loops: CDR1 MDHEN, CDR2 SYDVKM. V trimming: 5 bases; J trimming: 3 bases; junction bases outside the gene matches: 4. The CDR3 length is 15 residues. Study results and limitations: Repertoires were sampled only after the peak T cell response.

Concerning this clone itself: Its specificity is not known.

TCRdb's copy holds only in-frame clones and misses some; the assay was immunoSEQ multiplex PCR. Among more than 90,000 clones listed, approximately 84% were seen once. The sequenced sample was peripheral blood, obtained on day 0 of AZD1222 vaccination. This TCR was recovered from an adult in good health. The chain is built from TRBV28 and TRBJ2-2, with 9 bases aligning to TRBD1. The CDR3 nucleotides are TGTGCCAGCAGTATACAGGGGGCGTACACCGGGGAGCTGTTTTTT. Its protein product is CASSIQGAYTGELFF.